The present T cell receptor beta chain was sequenced within a study of shared clonotypes between healthy human individuals. The assay was immunoSEQ multiplex PCR, and TCRdb's table has in-frame clones only and misses some. The sample carries about 450,000 clones, approximately 79% recorded once. Germline loops: CDR1 SGHVS, CDR2 FQNEAQ. Trimming took off 5 bases at V and 1 base at J, with 10 bases between the two ends. The CDR3 runs 14 residues. Turning to this clone: Its antigen is undetermined.

The study's findings and limits: What limited the represented genetic and exposure-history diversity was the small number of donors. It was anticipated that sequencing depth would influence how many clonotypes donors shared.

The V gene is TRBV7-8, the J gene TRBJ2-3; D gene unclear. Sequences were obtained from PBMCs. The TCR comes from a woman aged 40 to 55 in good health. Some clones in this sample may be carry-over from other donors' samples. The CDR3 DNA is TGTGCCAGCAGCCCTAACCGGGGCACAGATACGCAGTATTTT. Protein sequence: CASSPNRGTDTQYF. Filled out from reference TRBV7-8 and TRBJ2-3, the complete variable domain reads GAGVSQSPRYKVAKRGQDVALRCDPISGHVSLFWYQQALGQGPEFLTYFQNEAQLDKSGLPSDRFFAERPEGSVSTLKIQRTQQEDSAVYLCASSPNRGTDTQYFGPGTRLTVL.